A single sample gave rise to the 14 T cell receptor beta chains below, sequenced in a study of chemoradiotherapy in HPV16-positive cancers. TCRdb's table, derived via immunoSEQ multiplex PCR, lists solely in-frame clones and lacks some. The table includes fewer than 8,000 clones, 89% detected once. The input for sequencing was tumor tissue, taken from a patient who underwent chemoradiotherapy. These receptor sequences come from a human donor with HPV-associated anogenital cancer.

The gene calls are TRBV7-9 and TRBJ1-6, with D possibly TRBD1 on 5 matching bases. Trimming pared 4 bases from V and 13 bases from J, leaving 20 bases between. Germline V gives CDR1 SEHNR, CDR2 FQNEAQ (reference sequence). This CDR3 contains 15 residues. The CDR3 DNA reads as TGTGCCAGCAGCTCCGGGGACCCTCGGGCTAATCCCCTCCACTTT. Translated: CASSSGDPRANPLHF. Based on the CDR3 plus reference TRBV7-9 and TRBJ1-6, the full variable domain is DTGVSQNPRHKITKRGQNVTFRCDPISEHNRLYWYRQTLGQGPEFLTYFQNEAQLEKSRLLSDRFSAERPKGSFSTLEIQRTEQGDSAMYLCASSSGDPRANPLHFGNGTRLTVT.

The chain carries TRBV4-1 and TRBJ1-2; D possibly corresponds to TRBD1 (5 bases). The germline CDR1 and CDR2 sequences are MGHRA and YSYEKL. V lost 2 bases, J lost 8 bases, and 12 bases lay in between. There are 13 residues in the CDR3. The CDR3 region is CASSQQGRGGYTF. Written as DNA, the CDR3 is TGCGCCAGCAGCCAACAGGGAAGAGGCGGCTACACCTTC.

V and J are TRBV18 and TRBJ2-6; D tentatively fits TRBD1 or TRBD2 (5 bases each). Looked up from germline, CDR1 is KGHSH and CDR2 is LQKENI. The CDR3 sequence is 18 residues long. V was cut by 6 bases and J by 0 bases, with 18 bases left in between. Here the CDR3 reads CASSSGRGSISGANVLTF. In nucleotides, the CDR3 is TGTGCCAGCTCTTCGGGACGGGGATCGATCTCTGGGGCCAACGTCCTGACTTTC.

A remark on this clone: One junction end disagrees with the germline gene, perhaps due to a read error. The CDR3 sequence is CAWSPTGPSF. CDR3 in DNA: TGTGCCTGGAGTCCCACGGGGCCTAGCTTC. This chain connects TRBV30 to TRBJ1-2, with D perhaps matching TRBD1 (5 bases). Per germline, CDR1 GTSNPN and CDR2 SVGIG (reference sequence). The CDR3 sequence is 10 residues long.

J is TRBJ2-2 and V is TRBV2; D is ambiguous. Germline V gene sequence: CDR1 SNHLY, CDR2 FYNNEI. V lost 8 bases and J lost 4, with 11 bases in between. There are 13 residues in the CDR3. CDR3 protein: CASLVVGTGELFF. The CDR3 DNA sequence: TGTGCCAGCCTAGTCGTCGGCACCGGGGAGCTGTTTTTT. The variable domain in full, with the rest retrieved from reference TRBV2 and TRBJ2-2, is EPEVTQTPSHQVTQMGQEVILRCVPISNHLYFYWYRQILGQKVEFLVSFYNNEISEKSEIFDDQFSVERPDGSNFTLKIRSTKLEDSAMYFCASLVVGTGELFFGEGSRLTVL.

The CDR3 sequence is CASGRGNSGNTIYF. The CDR3 nucleotides read TGTGCCAGCGGCAGGGGGAACTCTGGAAACACCATATATTTT. This chain uses TRBV9 with TRBJ1-3; TRBD1 matches at 7 bases. Germline V gene lookup returns CDR1 SGDLS and CDR2 YYNGEE. The CDR3 covers 14 residues. V gave up 7 bases and J gave up 0 bases; unmatched junction bases: 4.

The gene calls are TRBV7-7 and TRBJ2-5; TRBD1 might be the D (6 bases). Germline V gives CDR1 SSHAT, CDR2 FNYEAQ (reference sequence). CDR3 length equals 14 residues. The CDR3 spells CALGGSGQPGTQYF. For the CDR3, the DNA is TGTGCTTTAGGGGGTAGTGGACAACCAGGGACCCAGTACTTC.

The V gene is TRBV5-1, the J gene TRBJ1-3, with TRBD1 as a possible D gene (5 bases). This CDR3 region has 14 residues. V lost 6 bases to trimming and J lost 4 bases, with 14 bases between them. The V gene's germline CDR1 is SGHRS and CDR2 YFSETQ. CDR3 sequence (DNA): TGCGCCAGCACCCCCCGGGACGCCGGAAACACCATATATTTT. Protein sequence: CASTPRDAGNTIYF. The variable domain in full, with the rest retrieved from reference TRBV5-1 and TRBJ1-3, is KAGVTQTPRYLIKTRGQQVTLSCSPISGHRSVSWYQQTPGQGLQFLFEYFSETQRNKGNFPGRFSGRQFSNSRSEMNVSTLELGDSALYLCASTPRDAGNTIYFGEGSWLTVV.

The chain couples TRBV19 to TRBJ1-1, with unresolved D. The V and J ends lost 8 bases and 0 bases respectively, with 10 bases between them. CDR1 is LNHDA and CDR2 is SQIVND in the germline V gene (reference sequence). This CDR3 has 13 residues. The CDR3 DNA follows: TGTGCCAGTTCGGTCGCCGTGAACACTGAAGCTTTCTTT. It encodes CASSVAVNTEAFF.

The rearrangement uses TRBV7-9 and TRBJ2-5; D is unclear. The V gene's germline CDR1 is SEHNR and CDR2 FQNEAQ (reference sequence). The ends were cut back, 2 bases at V and 5 bases at J, with 9 bases in the middle. This CDR3 has 13 residues. CDR3 sequence: CASSLYELETQYF. DNA for the CDR3: TGTGCCAGCAGCTTATACGAGTTGGAGACCCAGTACTTC.

The chain carries TRBV11-1 and TRBJ2-5; 9 bases are shared with TRBD1. The J call is doubtful: the DNA matches TRBJ2-7 better. CDR1 and CDR2 (germline): SGHAT, FQDESV (reference sequence). CDR3 length equals 15 residues. This chain's CDR3 is CASSFSRTGAYEQYF. The CDR3 DNA sequence: TGTGCCAGCAGCTTTAGCAGGACAGGGGCCTACGAGCAGTACTTC.

The gene calls are TRBV5-1 and TRBJ1-1; tentatively, D is TRBD1 (6 bases). The ends were cut back, 4 bases at V and 5 bases at J, with 9 bases in the middle. This CDR3 region has 12 residues. Germline V CDR1 and CDR2: SGHRS, YFSETQ. CDR3 residues: CASSLRGTEAFF. The DNA of the CDR3 is TGCGCCAGCAGCCTCAGGGGTACTGAAGCTTTCTTT.

The chain combines TRBV9 with TRBJ2-2; D not resolved. CDR3 length: 14 amino acids. CDR1 is SGDLS and CDR2 is YYNGEE in the germline V gene. Trimming shortened V by 0 bases and J by 2 bases, and 5 bases separated the two germline ends. The CDR3 sequence is CASSVALNTGELFF. The CDR3 DNA is TGTGCCAGCAGCGTAGCACTTAACACCGGGGAGCTGTTTTTT.

This clone was counted once. The V gene is TRBV5-1, the J gene TRBJ2-7; TRBD2 matches 8 bases. The V gene's germline CDR1 is SGHRS and CDR2 YFSETQ. The CDR3 is made up of 15 amino acids. The V and J ends lost 4 bases and 3 bases, in that order; junction bases with no gene match: 9. The CDR3 nucleotides read TGCGCCAGCAGCCCCCTGAGCGGGGGACTCTACGAGCAGTACTTC. Translated: CASSPLSGGLYEQYF.